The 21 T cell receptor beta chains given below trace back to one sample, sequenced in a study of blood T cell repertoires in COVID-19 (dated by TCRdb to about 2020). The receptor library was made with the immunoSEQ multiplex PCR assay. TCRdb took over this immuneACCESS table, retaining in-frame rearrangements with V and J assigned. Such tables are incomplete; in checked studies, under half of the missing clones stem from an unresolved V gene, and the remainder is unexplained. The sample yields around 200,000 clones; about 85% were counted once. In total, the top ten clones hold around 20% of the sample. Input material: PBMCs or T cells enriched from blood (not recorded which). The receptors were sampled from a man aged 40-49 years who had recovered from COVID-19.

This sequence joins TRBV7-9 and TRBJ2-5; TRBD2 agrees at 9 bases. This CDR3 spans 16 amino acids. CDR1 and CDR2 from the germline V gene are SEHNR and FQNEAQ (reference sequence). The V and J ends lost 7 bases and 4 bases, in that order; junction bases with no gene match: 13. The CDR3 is CASNSQASGIRETQYF. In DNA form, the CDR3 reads TGTGCCAGCAACAGCCAGGCTAGCGGGATCCGAGAGACCCAGTACTTC.

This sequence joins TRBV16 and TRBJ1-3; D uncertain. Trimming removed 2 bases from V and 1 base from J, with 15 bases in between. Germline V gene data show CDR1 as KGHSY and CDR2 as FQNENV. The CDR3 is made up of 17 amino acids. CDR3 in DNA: TGTGCCAGCAGCCAAGGAGCCGGTACATTATCTGGAAACACCATATATTTT. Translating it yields CASSQGAGTLSGNTIYF.

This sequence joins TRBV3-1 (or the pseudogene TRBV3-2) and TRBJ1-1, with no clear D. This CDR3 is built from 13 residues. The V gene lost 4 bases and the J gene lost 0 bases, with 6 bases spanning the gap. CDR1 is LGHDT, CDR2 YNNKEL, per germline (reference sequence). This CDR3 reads CASSLTVNTEAFF. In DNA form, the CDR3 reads TGTGCCAGCAGCCTTACGGTGAACACTGAAGCTTTCTTT.

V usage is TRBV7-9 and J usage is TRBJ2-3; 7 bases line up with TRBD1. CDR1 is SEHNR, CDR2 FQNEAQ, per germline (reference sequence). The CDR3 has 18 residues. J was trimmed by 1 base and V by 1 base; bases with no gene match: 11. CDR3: CASSLGGYRGTGTDTQYF. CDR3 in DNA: TGTGCCAGCAGCTTAGGAGGGTACAGGGGTACCGGCACAGATACGCAGTATTTT.

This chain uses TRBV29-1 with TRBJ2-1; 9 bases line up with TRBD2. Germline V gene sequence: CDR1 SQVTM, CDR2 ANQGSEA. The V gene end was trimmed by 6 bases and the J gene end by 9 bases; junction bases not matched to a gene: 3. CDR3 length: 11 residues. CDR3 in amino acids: CSVRLAVEQFF. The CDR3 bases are TGCAGCGTGAGACTAGCGGTTGAGCAGTTCTTC.

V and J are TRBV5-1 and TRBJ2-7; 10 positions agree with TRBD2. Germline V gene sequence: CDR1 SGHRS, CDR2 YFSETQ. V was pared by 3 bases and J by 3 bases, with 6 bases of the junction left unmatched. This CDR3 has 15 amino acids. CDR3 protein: CASSSSSGSFYEQYF. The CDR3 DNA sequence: TGCGCCAGCAGCTCCTCTAGCGGGAGTTTCTACGAGCAGTACTTC. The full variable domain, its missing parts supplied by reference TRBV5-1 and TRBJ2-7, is KAGVTQTPRYLIKTRGQQVTLSCSPISGHRSVSWYQQTPGQGLQFLFEYFSETQRNKGNFPGRFSGRQFSNSRSEMNVSTLELGDSALYLCASSSSSGSFYEQYFGPGTRLTVT.

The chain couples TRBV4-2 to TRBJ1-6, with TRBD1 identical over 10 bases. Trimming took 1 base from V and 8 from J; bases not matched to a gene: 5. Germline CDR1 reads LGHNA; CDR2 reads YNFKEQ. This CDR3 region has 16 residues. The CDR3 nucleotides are TGTGCCAGCAGCCAAGTGCCGGGACAGGGGTATTCACCCCTCCACTTT. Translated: CASSQVPGQGYSPLHF.

The CDR3 DNA reads as TGTGCCAGCAGTGTAAAAAACATTCAGTACTTC. Translated: CASSVKNIQYF. This chain joins TRBV2 and TRBJ2-4; D ambiguous. The CDR3 length is 11 residues. The V end was cut by 4 bases, the J end by 4 bases, with 2 bases between. From germline, CDR1 is SNHLY and CDR2 FYNNEI.

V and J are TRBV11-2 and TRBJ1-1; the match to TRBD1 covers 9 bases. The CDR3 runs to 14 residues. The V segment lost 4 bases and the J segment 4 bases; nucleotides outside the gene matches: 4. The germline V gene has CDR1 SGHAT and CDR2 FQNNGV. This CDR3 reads CASSSTGGGTEAFF. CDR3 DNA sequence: TGTGCCAGCAGCTCGACAGGGGGTGGCACTGAAGCTTTCTTT.

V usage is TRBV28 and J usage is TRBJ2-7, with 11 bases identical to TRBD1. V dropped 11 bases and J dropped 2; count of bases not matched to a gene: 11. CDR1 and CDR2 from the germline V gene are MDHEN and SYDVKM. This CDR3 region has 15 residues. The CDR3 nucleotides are TGTGCCGCAAGGCCGGGACAGGGGGAAGCCTACGAGCAGTACTTC. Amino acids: CAARPGQGEAYEQYF.

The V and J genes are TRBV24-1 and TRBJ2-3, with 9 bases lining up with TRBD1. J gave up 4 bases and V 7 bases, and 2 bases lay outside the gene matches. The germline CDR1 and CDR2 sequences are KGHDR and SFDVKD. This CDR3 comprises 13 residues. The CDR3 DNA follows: TGTGCCACCAGCCGACAGGGGGCAGATACGCAGTATTTT. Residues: CATSRQGADTQYF.

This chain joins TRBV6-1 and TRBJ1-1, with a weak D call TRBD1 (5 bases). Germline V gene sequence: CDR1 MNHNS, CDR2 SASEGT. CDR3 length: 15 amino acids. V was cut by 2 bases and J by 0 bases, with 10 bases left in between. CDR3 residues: CASSERGRVNTEAFF. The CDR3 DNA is TGTGCCAGCAGTGAAAGGGGCAGGGTGAACACTGAAGCTTTCTTT.

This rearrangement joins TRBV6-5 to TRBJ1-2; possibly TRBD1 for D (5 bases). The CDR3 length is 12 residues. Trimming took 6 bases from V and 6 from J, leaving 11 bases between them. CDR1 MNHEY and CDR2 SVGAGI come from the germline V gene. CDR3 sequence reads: CASSDWGDGYTF. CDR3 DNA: TGTGCCAGCAGCGACTGGGGGGATGGCTACACCTTC.

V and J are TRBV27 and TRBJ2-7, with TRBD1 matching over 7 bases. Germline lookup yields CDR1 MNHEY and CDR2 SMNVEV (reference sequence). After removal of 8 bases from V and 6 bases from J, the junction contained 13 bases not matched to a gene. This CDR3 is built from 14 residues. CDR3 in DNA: TGTGCCAGCTCCCTGTGGCAGGGGGAAGGCGAGCAGTACTTC. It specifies CASSLWQGEGEQYF.

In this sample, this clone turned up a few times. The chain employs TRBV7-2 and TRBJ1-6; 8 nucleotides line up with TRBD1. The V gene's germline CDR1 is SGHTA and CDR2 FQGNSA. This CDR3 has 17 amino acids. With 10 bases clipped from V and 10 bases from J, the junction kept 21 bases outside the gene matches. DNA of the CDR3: TGTGCCACTAAAAGAGGACAGGGAAGCCCTCTATGGTCACCCCTCCACTTT. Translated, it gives CATKRGQGSPLWSPLHF.

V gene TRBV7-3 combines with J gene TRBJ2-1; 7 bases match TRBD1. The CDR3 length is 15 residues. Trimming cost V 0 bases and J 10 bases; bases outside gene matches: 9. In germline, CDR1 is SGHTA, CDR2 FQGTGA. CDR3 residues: CASSLTPQGEREQFF. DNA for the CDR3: TGTGCCAGCAGCTTAACCCCCCAGGGGGAGAGAGAGCAGTTCTTC.

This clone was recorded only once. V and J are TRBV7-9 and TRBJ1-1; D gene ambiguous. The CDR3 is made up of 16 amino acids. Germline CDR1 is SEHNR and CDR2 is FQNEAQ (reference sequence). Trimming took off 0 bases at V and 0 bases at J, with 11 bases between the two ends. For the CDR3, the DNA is TGTGCCAGCAGCTTAGCGCCTGGCCCTGTGAACACTGAAGCTTTCTTT. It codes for CASSLAPGPVNTEAFF.

CDR3: CASSIGQGINSPLHF. The CDR3 DNA sequence: TGTGCCAGTAGTATAGGACAGGGGATTAATTCACCCCTCCACTTT. The chain recombines TRBV19 with TRBJ1-6, with 8 bases that match TRBD1. After removal of 1 base from V and 6 bases from J, the junction contained 2 bases not matched to a gene. This CDR3 has 15 residues. CDR1 and CDR2 (germline): LNHDA, SQIVND (reference sequence).

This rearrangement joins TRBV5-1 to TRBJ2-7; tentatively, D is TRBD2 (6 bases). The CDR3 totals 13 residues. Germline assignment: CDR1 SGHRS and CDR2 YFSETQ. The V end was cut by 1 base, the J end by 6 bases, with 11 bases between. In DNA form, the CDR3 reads TGCGCCAGCAGCTTGACGGGGGTAAGCGAGCAGTACTTC. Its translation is CASSLTGVSEQYF.

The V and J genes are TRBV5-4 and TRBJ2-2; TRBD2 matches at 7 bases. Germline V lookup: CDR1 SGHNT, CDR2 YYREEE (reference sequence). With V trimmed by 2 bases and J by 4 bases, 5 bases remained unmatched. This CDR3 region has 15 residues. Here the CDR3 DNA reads TGTGCCAGCAGCTTAAGACTAGCAGGCACCGGGGAGCTGTTTTTT. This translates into CASSLRLAGTGELFF.

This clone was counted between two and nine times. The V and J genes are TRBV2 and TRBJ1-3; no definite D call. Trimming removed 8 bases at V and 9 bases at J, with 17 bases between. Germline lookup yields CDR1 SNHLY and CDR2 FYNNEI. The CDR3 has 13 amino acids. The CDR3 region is CASARDTTSTIYF. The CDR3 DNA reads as TGTGCCAGCGCCCGGGATACTACGAGCACCATATATTTT. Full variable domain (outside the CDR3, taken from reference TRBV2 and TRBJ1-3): EPEVTQTPSHQVTQMGQEVILRCVPISNHLYFYWYRQILGQKVEFLVSFYNNEISEKSEIFDDQFSVERPDGSNFTLKIRSTKLEDSAMYFCASARDTTSTIYFGEGSWLTVV.